Reported below is one T cell receptor beta chain. Germline trimming cut 3 bases from V and 13 bases from J; bases unmatched to any gene: 7. The CDR3 loop spans 13 amino acids. Germline values: CDR1 LGHNA, CDR2 YNFKEQ. This specimen belongs to a study of OX40 agonist ivuxolimab in advanced cancers. Study-wide context: In this trial design, patients received ivuxolimab intravenously at 0.01 to 10 mg/kg every 2 weeks. There were three patients with partial responses, one having hepatocellular carcinoma and two cutaneous melanoma.

Prior autoimmune disease or systemic immunosuppression barred patients. Profiling relied on immunoSEQ multiplex PCR, and the TCRdb table lists in-frame clones only, not all of them. The sample has roughly 30,000 clones, approximately 86% seen once. This clonotype was sampled from an adult with an advanced solid tumor such as melanoma, head and neck, liver or kidney cancer. The genes are TRBV4-2 and TRBJ2-1; 9 bases line up with TRBD2. The sample in question was CD4+ or CD8+ T cells sorted from blood, obtained in a trial of the OX40 agonist ivuxolimab. Here the CDR3 reads CASSQNSGSHQFF. CDR3 coding DNA: TGTGCCAGCAGCCAGAATAGCGGGAGCCACCAGTTCTTC.